The 10 T cell receptor beta chains reported below all come from one sample, sequenced in a study of blood T cell repertoires in COVID-19. Generated by immunoSEQ multiplex PCR, the TCRdb table keeps only in-frame clones and is missing some. The sample yields 300,000 to 350,000 clones, roughly 91% seen once. Sample: PBMCs or T cells enriched from blood (not recorded which). Receptors were obtained from a woman aged 25 to 39 who had recovered from COVID-19.

This clone was picked up one time. V gene TRBV4-1 combines with J gene TRBJ2-7; the D gene is possibly TRBD2 (5 bases). Germline CDR1 is MGHRA and CDR2 is YSYEKL. The CDR3 has 15 amino acids. V dropped 4 bases and J dropped 3 bases, with 16 bases sitting between them. The CDR3 coding sequence is TGCGCCAGCAGCCTGCAGAGGGATTACCGCTACGAGCAGTACTTC. Encoded protein: CASSLQRDYRYEQYF.

The table lists this clone with a count of one. This chain uses TRBV4-1 with TRBJ1-2, with 9 bases aligning to TRBD1. Germline lookup yields CDR1 MGHRA and CDR2 YSYEKL. This CDR3 has 16 amino acids. V lost 3 bases, J lost 4 bases, and 9 bases stayed unmatched. For the CDR3, the DNA is TGCGCCAGCAGCCACAAACCGACAGGGGGAGTCTATGGCTACACCTTC. Encoded protein: CASSHKPTGGVYGYTF.

The V call is TRBV15, the J call TRBJ1-3; 10 bases line up with TRBD1. Trimming removed 3 bases from V and 0 bases from J; junction bases left unmatched: 11. Germline CDR1 and CDR2: LNHNV and YYDKDF (reference sequence). There are 19 residues in the CDR3. The CDR3, as DNA: TGTGCCACCAGCAGTAGGGCGGGACAGGGGCGATTCTCTGGAAACACCATATATTTT. Amino acids: CATSSRAGQGRFSGNTIYF.

The chain couples TRBV29-1 to TRBJ2-2; the D gene is possibly TRBD1 (8 bases). The germline V gene has CDR1 SQVTM and CDR2 ANQGSEA. The CDR3 runs to 15 residues. Trimming left V 7 bases short and J 2 bases short, with 17 bases between. Here the CDR3 reads CSAGGRGPNTGELFF. The CDR3 DNA follows: TGCAGCGCGGGGGGCAGGGGGCCCAACACCGGGGAGCTGTTTTTT.

V and J are TRBV19 and TRBJ2-1, with D perhaps matching TRBD2 (5 bases). The CDR3 extends over 14 amino acids. Deletions cut 6 bases from V and 10 bases from J, with 19 bases between. The germline CDR1 and CDR2 sequences are LNHDA and SQIVND (reference sequence). The chain's CDR3 is CASRVPGTSGEQFF. CDR3 DNA sequence: TGTGCCAGTAGAGTTCCGGGAACCTCGGGCGAGCAGTTCTTC. Full variable domain (rest looked up from reference TRBV19 and TRBJ2-1): DGGITQSPKYLFRKEGQNVTLSCEQNLNHDAMYWYRQDPGQGLRLIYYSQIVNDFQKGDIAEGYSVSREKKESFPLTVTSAQKNPTAFYLCASRVPGTSGEQFFGPGTRLTVL.

This sequence joins TRBV27 and TRBJ2-1, with D unresolved. Germline lookup yields CDR1 MNHEY and CDR2 SMNVEV (reference sequence). V shed 3 bases and J shed 3 bases, with 12 bases lying between them. This CDR3 is built from 15 residues. The CDR3 here is CASSFMAESYNEQFF. The CDR3 DNA follows: TGTGCCAGCAGTTTTATGGCAGAAAGCTACAATGAGCAGTTCTTC.

The chain recombines TRBV9 with TRBJ2-1; 7 bases agree with TRBD2. Losses at the gene ends were 3 bases for V and 8 bases for J; bases not matched to a gene: 8. Germline CDR1 SGDLS, CDR2 YYNGEE. This CDR3 has 14 amino acids. For the CDR3, the DNA is TGTGCCAGCAGCGGGACTAGTATCATCCATGAGCAGTTCTTC. It translates to CASSGTSIIHEQFF. The variable domain in full, completed from reference TRBV9 and TRBJ2-1, reads DSGVTQTPKHLITATGQRVTLRCSPRSGDLSVYWYQQSLDQGLQFLIQYYNGEERAKGNILERFSAQQFPDLHSELNLSSLELGDSALYFCASSGTSIIHEQFFGPGTRLTVL.

V and J are TRBV19 and TRBJ2-3; TRBD2 might be the D (6 bases). The CDR3 is 15 amino acids. CDR1 LNHDA and CDR2 SQIVND come from the germline V gene (reference sequence). V dropped 3 bases and J dropped 3 bases, with 13 bases sitting between them. CDR3 sequence (DNA): TGTGCCAGTAGTATTGGGAGCGGGTTAACAGATACGCAGTATTTT. It translates to CASSIGSGLTDTQYF.

CDR3 residues: CASSVHTGGNNSPLHF. CDR3 DNA sequence: TGTGCCAGCAGCGTACATACAGGGGGAAATAATTCACCCCTCCACTTT. J is TRBJ1-6 and V is TRBV9; TRBD1 agrees at 8 bases. Germline trimming cut 1 base from V and 5 bases from J; bases unmatched to any gene: 5. There are 16 residues in the CDR3. Germline V gives CDR1 SGDLS, CDR2 YYNGEE.

The V and J genes are TRBV3-1 (or the pseudogene TRBV3-2) and TRBJ2-1; TRBD2 is a possible D gene (5 bases). The CDR3 contains 13 residues. Germline V CDR1 and CDR2: LGHDT, YNNKEL (reference sequence). The germline V and J ends were trimmed by 1 base and 8 bases, with 9 bases remaining between them. This chain's CDR3 is CASSQGGLDEQFF. The CDR3 DNA is TGTGCCAGCAGCCAAGGCGGGTTGGATGAGCAGTTCTTC.